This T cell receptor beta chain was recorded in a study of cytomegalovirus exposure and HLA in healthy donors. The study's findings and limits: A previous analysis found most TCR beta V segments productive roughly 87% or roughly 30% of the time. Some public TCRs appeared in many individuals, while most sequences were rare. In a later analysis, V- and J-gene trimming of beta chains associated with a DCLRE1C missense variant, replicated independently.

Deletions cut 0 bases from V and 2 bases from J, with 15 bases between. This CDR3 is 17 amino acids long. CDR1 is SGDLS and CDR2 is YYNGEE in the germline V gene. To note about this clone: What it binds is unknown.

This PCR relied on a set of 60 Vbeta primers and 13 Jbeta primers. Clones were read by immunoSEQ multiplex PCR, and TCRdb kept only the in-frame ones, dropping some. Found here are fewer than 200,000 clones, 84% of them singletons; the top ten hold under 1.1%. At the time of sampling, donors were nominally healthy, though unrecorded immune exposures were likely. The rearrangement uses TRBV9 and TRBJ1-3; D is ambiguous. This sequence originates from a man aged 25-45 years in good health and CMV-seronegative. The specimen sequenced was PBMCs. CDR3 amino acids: CASSVAPEGVTGNTIYF. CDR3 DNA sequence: TGTGCCAGCAGCGTAGCCCCGGAGGGCGTTACTGGAAACACCATATATTTT.